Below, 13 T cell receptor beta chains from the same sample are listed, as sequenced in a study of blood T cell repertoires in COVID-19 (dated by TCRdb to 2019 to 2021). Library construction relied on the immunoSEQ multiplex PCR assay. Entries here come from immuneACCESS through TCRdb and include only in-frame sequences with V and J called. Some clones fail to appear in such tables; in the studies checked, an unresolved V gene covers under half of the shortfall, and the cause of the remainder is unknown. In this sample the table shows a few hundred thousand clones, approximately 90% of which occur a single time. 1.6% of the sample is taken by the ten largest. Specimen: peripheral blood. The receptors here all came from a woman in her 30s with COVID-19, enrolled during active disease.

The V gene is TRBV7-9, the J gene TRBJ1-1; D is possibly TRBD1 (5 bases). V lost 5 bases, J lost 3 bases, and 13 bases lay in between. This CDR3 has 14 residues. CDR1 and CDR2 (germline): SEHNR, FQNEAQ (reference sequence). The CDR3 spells CASSLQGLDTEAFF. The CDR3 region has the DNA TGTGCCAGCAGCCTTCAGGGCCTGGACACTGAAGCTTTCTTT.

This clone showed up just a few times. This CDR3 is CASSYRFGPTADGYTF. CDR3 DNA sequence: TGTGCCAGCAGTTACCGATTTGGGCCTACGGCCGACGGCTACACCTTC. The chain employs TRBV6-6 and TRBJ1-2, with D hard to call. V was pared by 2 bases and J by 8 bases, with 21 bases between. CDR3 length: 16 residues. Germline-derived CDR1 and CDR2 are MNHNY and SVGAGI (reference sequence).

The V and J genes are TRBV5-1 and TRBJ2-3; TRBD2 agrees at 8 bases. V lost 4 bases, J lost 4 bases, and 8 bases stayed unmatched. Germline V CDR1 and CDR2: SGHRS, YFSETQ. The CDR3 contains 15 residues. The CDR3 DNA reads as TGCGCCAGCAGCACAGAGGGCGGGGGGCCAGATACGCAGTATTTT. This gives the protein CASSTEGGGPDTQYF.

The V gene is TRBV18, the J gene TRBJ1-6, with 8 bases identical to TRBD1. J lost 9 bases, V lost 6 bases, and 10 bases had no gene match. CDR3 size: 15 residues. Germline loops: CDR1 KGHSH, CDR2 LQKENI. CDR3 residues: CASSRPGGQGSPLHF. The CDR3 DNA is TGTGCCAGCTCGCGTCCAGGGGGCCAGGGTTCACCCCTCCACTTT.

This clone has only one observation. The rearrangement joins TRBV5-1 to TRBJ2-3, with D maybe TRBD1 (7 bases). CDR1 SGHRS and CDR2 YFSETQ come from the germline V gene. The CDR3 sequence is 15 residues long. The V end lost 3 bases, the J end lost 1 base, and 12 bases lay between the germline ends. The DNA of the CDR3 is TGCGCCAGCAGCTCCTCCAGGGGGGGCACAGATACGCAGTATTTT. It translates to CASSSSRGGTDTQYF. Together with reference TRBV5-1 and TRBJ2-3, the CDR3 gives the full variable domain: KAGVTQTPRYLIKTRGQQVTLSCSPISGHRSVSWYQQTPGQGLQFLFEYFSETQRNKGNFPGRFSGRQFSNSRSEMNVSTLELGDSALYLCASSSSRGGTDTQYFGPGTRLTVL.

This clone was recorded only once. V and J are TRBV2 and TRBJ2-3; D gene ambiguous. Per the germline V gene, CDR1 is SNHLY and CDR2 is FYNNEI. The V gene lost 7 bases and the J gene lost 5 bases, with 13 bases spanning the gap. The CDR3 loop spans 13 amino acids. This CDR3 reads CASTPLDEDTQYF. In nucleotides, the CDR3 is TGTGCCAGCACCCCTCTAGACGAAGATACGCAGTATTTT.

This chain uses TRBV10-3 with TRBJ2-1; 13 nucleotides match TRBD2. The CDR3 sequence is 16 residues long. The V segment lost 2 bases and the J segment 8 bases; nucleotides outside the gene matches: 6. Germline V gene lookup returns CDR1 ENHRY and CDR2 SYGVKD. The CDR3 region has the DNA TGTGCCATCAGTGAGACTAGCGGGGGGGCCAGGGATGAGCAGTTCTTC. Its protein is CAISETSGGARDEQFF.

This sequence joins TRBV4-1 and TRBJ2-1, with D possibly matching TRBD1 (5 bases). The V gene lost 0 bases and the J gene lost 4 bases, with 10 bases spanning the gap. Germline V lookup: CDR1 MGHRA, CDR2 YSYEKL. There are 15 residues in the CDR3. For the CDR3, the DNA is TGCGCCAGCAGCCAAGATAGGAACAGGTACAATGAGCAGTTCTTC. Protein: CASSQDRNRYNEQFF.

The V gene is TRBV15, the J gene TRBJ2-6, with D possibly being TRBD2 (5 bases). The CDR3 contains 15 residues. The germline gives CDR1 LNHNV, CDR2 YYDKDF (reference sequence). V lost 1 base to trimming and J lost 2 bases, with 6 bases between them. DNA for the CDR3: TGTGCCACCAGCAGAGTGAGGGCTGGGGCCAACGTCCTGACTTTC. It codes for CATSRVRAGANVLTF.

The CDR3 sequence: CASGVTGTKGVAFF. The CDR3 region has the DNA TGTGCTAGTGGGGTGACAGGTACCAAGGGGGTGGCTTTCTTT. V usage is TRBV12-5 and J usage is TRBJ1-1, with D perhaps matching TRBD1 (6 bases). V lost 6 bases and J lost 11, with 22 bases in between. Germline CDR1 LGHNT, CDR2 FRNRAP. CDR3 size: 14 residues.

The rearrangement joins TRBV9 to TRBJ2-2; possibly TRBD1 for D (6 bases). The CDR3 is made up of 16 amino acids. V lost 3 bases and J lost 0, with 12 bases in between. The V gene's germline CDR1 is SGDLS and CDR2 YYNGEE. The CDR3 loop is CASSGGDRPNTGELFF. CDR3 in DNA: TGTGCCAGCAGCGGGGGAGACAGGCCGAACACCGGGGAGCTGTTTTTT.

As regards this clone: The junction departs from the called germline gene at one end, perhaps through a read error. This chain's CDR3 is CASSVGLSTDTQYF. DNA of the CDR3: TGTGCCAGCAGCGTAGGACTAAGCACCGATACGCAGTATTTT. This chain joins TRBV9 and TRBJ2-3; D perhaps matches TRBD2 (5 bases). This CDR3 has 14 amino acids. Per germline, CDR1 SGDLS and CDR2 YYNGEE.

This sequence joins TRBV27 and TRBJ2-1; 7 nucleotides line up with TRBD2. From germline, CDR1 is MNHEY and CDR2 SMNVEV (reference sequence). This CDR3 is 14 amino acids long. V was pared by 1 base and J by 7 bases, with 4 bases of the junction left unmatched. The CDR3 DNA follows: TGTGCCAGCAGTTTATACTGGGAGGGGAATGAGCAGTTCTTC. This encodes CASSLYWEGNEQFF.